This T cell receptor beta chain appears in the sequencing data of a study of cytomegalovirus exposure and HLA in healthy donors. The CDR3 is made up of 16 amino acids. V was pared by 0 bases and J by 5 bases, with 16 bases between. Per the germline V gene, CDR1 is ENHRY and CDR2 is SYGVKD. With 60 Vbeta and 13 Jbeta primers, the PCR was carried out. The data were produced by immunoSEQ multiplex PCR, yet TCRdb's version contains in-frame clones alone and is incomplete. The data contain 150,000 to 180,000 clones, around 79% of them seen just once; the ten biggest clones take up roughly 7.1%. This receptor was identified in a man under 40 in good health and CMV-seropositive. The source material was PBMCs. This sequence joins TRBV10-3 and TRBJ1-2, with unresolved D. CDR3 sequence reads: CAISESVGHRVYGYTF. In DNA form, the CDR3 reads TGTGCCATCAGTGAGTCGGTTGGTCACAGAGTTTATGGCTACACCTTC.